The T cell receptor (beta chain) described here comes from a study of response to subunit inactivated influenza vaccine (dated by TCRdb to 2016 to 2018). Describing the broader study: Deep quantitative T cell receptor repertoire profiling was used in the study to track responses to a trivalent subunit inactivated influenza vaccine. What the authors observed across the whole study: It was suggested by the authors that each seasonal influenza vaccination may recruit only a limited number of new T cells.

Inclusive of the bounding cysteine and phenylalanine, the CDR3 is 13 residues long. The entry retains the CDR3 DNA only, 39 bases that are in frame from base 1. CDR1 and CDR2, looked up from the germline V gene, are MNHNS and SASEGT. Library preparation employed RT-PCR. The reads were generated on an Illumina HiSeq 2500. Using fastp trimming at Q25 and MiXCR clonotype assembly, TCRdb reanalyzed the public sequencing data and kept in-frame beta chains. A single entry per CDR3 protein holds the most common genes and DNA from its merged rows. The sample table records about 520,000 distinct CDR3 sequences; approximately 7.7% of these occur just once. The leading ten clones occupy approximately 14% of the sample. For this clonotype: It lacks a known antigen. Its ends do not fully match the called genes, so a read error is possible.

This receptor was obtained from a man aged 50-75 years who received an inactivated influenza vaccine. Donor details come from another sample of the same person, matched by shared clones. Sequences were derived from PBMCs from blood, sampled around 25 months after vaccination. The chain is encoded by TRBV6-1 joined to TRBJ2-7; no D gene is confidently identified. CDR3 loop: CASTPDTSHEQYF. The bases read TGTGCCAGCACCCCAGACACCTCCCACGAGCAGTACTTC.